This T cell receptor beta chain originates from a study of T cell responses to AZD1222 COVID-19 vaccine. Libraries were prepared by immunoSEQ multiplex PCR; TCRdb keeps only in-frame clonotypes and omits some of them. The sample has more than 75,000 clones; 80% to 90% are singletons. This CDR3 is 15 amino acids long. CDR1 is SGDLS, CDR2 YYNGEE, per germline. Trimming cost V 5 bases and J 0 bases, with 9 bases left between them. Findings and caveats of the study: A rise in Spike-specific TCR breadth and depth followed two AZD1222 doses.

A note on this clone: No antigen is known for it.

The clonotype comes from an adult who received the AZD1222 COVID-19 vaccine. The V and J genes are TRBV9 and TRBJ1-6, with D perhaps TRBD1 (5 bases). Sample: peripheral blood, taken 28 days after the second AZD1222 dose. This chain's CDR3 is CASRKGSSYNSPLHF. CDR3 nucleotide sequence: TGTGCCAGCAGGAAGGGGAGCTCCTATAATTCACCCCTCCACTTT.